Below are 30 T cell receptor beta chains sequenced from a single sample in a study of T cells in Graves' hyperthyroidism and ophthalmopathy. TCR beta CDR3 sequences were amplified from RNA transcripts. The TCR CDR3 first-round RT-PCR relied on the HTBI primer set. TCRdb recomputed calls from the multiplex PCR reads with MiXCR, one row per CDR3 protein. The sample records around 600,000 distinct CDR3 sequences, about 14% being singletons. Sequences were obtained from blood. The receptors derive from a woman in her late teens or twenties with Graves' ophthalmopathy.

This clonotype was found a few times. The chain is built from TRBV7-6 and TRBJ1-5, with 7 bases matching TRBD1. The CDR3 spans 15 residues. Trimming took 1 base from V and 3 from J; bases not matched to a gene: 3. Germline V gives CDR1 SGHVS, CDR2 FNYEAQ. The CDR3 bases are TGTGCCAGCAGCTTAGAGAGGGGGCCCAATCAGCCCCAGCATTTT. Protein product: CASSLERGPNQPQHF. Full variable domain (remainder filled in from reference TRBV7-6 and TRBJ1-5): GAGVSQSPRYKVTKRGQDVALRCDPISGHVSLYWYRQALGQGPEFLTYFNYEAQQDKSGLPNDRFSAERPEGSISTLTIQRTEQRDSAMYRCASSLERGPNQPQHFGDGTRLSIL.

Only a few counts were recorded for this clonotype. The CDR3 nucleotides are TGTGCCAGCAGCTTCCCTAGCGGGAGGGGTGGCTACACCTTC. Its translation is CASSFPSGRGGYTF. The chain uses TRBV7-2 and TRBJ1-2; possible D gene TRBD1, 5 bases. Deletions cut 3 bases from V and 7 bases from J, with 15 bases between. Germline-derived CDR1 and CDR2 are SGHTA and FQGNSA. The CDR3 runs 14 residues.

This clonotype was picked up many times. This rearrangement joins TRBV27 to TRBJ2-7; D remains ambiguous. Trimming removed 2 bases at V and 0 bases at J, with 8 bases between. Germline assignment: CDR1 MNHEY and CDR2 SMNVEV (reference sequence). This CDR3 spans 14 amino acids. The CDR3 nucleotides are TGTGCCAGCAGTTTAACCCGCGACTCCTACGAGCAGTACTTC. Protein: CASSLTRDSYEQYF.

This clonotype occurred many times. The V and J genes are TRBV5-5 and TRBJ2-3; D is undetermined. The V end lost 3 bases, the J end lost 0 bases, and 8 bases lay between the germline ends. This CDR3 is built from 14 residues. The germline V gene encodes CDR1 SGHKS and CDR2 YYEKEE (reference sequence). The chain's CDR3 is CASSWPGSTDTQYF. The CDR3 DNA follows: TGTGCCAGCAGCTGGCCCGGGAGCACAGATACGCAGTATTTT.

The gene calls are TRBV7-3 and TRBJ1-2, with TRBD1 matching 7 bases. The CDR3 spans 16 residues. The germline CDR1 and CDR2 sequences are SGHTA and FQGTGA. The V segment lost 6 bases and the J segment 1 base; nucleotides outside the gene matches: 11. The CDR3 is CASSFTGTDINYGYTF. For the CDR3, the DNA is TGTGCCAGCAGTTTCACTGGGACAGATATTAACTATGGCTACACCTTC.

V usage is TRBV19 and J usage is TRBJ2-7; TRBD1 matches at 9 bases. The CDR3 loop spans 13 amino acids. The V segment lost 6 bases and the J segment 7 bases; nucleotides outside the gene matches: 7. Per the germline V gene, CDR1 is LNHDA and CDR2 is SQIVND (reference sequence). The CDR3 bases are TGTGCCAGTAGCAGGGACAGGGCACGGGAGCAGTACTTC. Protein sequence: CASSRDRAREQYF.

The sample holds many counts of this clonotype. V and J are TRBV18 and TRBJ1-6; TRBD1 aligns across 7 bases. Germline V gene sequence: CDR1 KGHSH, CDR2 LQKENI. The CDR3 spans 15 residues. V lost 0 bases and J lost 9; bases outside the gene matches: 5. The CDR3: CASSPPTGEISPLHF. CDR3 bases: TGTGCCAGCTCACCACCTACAGGGGAGATTTCACCCCTCCACTTT.

The V gene is TRBV15, the J gene TRBJ2-3; TRBD2 matches at 8 bases. J gave up 4 bases and V 0 bases, and 9 bases lay outside the gene matches. The V gene's germline CDR1 is LNHNV and CDR2 YYDKDF (reference sequence). The CDR3 extends over 17 amino acids. CDR3 sequence (DNA): TGTGCCACCAGCAGAGATCCCATCCTAGCGGGCTCAGATACGCAGTATTTT. This encodes CATSRDPILAGSDTQYF.

This clonotype was recorded many times. The chain joins TRBV7-3 to TRBJ2-1, with TRBD2 matching over 8 bases. Trimming removed 2 bases from V and 5 bases from J; junction bases left unmatched: 8. The germline CDR1 and CDR2 sequences are SGHTA and FQGTGA. This CDR3 has 16 amino acids. The CDR3 here is CASSLYSGAGNNEQFF. CDR3 DNA sequence: TGTGCCAGCAGCTTATATAGCGGGGCTGGGAACAATGAGCAGTTCTTC.

The chain links TRBV19 to TRBJ2-7; D possibly matches TRBD1 or TRBD2 (5 bases each). Germline CDR1 is LNHDA and CDR2 is SQIVND (reference sequence). V dropped 3 bases and J dropped 4 bases, with 13 bases sitting between them. This CDR3 region has 14 residues. The CDR3 here is CASSMGDRDYEQYF. The CDR3 region has the DNA TGTGCCAGTAGTATGGGGGATCGGGATTACGAGCAGTACTTC.

This clonotype was seen ten or more times. The chain links TRBV10-3 to TRBJ2-3; TRBD2 matches 9 bases. Germline V gene lookup returns CDR1 ENHRY and CDR2 SYGVKD. This CDR3 is 21 amino acids long. V shed 3 bases, J shed 1 base, and the junction held 20 bases outside the gene matches. The CDR3 reads CAISEADPAGGILMGTDTQYF. As DNA, the CDR3 is TGTGCCATCAGTGAAGCTGACCCAGCGGGAGGCATCCTTATGGGCACAGATACGCAGTATTTT.

This clonotype was seen repeatedly, ten times or more. The chain recombines TRBV29-1 with TRBJ1-1; TRBD1 matches at 10 bases. The CDR3 is 15 residues long. With V trimmed by 6 bases and J by 4 bases, 11 bases remained unmatched. Per germline, CDR1 SQVTM and CDR2 ANQGSEA. The CDR3: CSVLSPGQGTTEAFF. Written as DNA, the CDR3 is TGCAGCGTCCTCAGCCCGGGACAGGGGACCACTGAAGCTTTCTTT.

In nucleotides, the CDR3 is TGTGCCAGCAGCGTAGATGAGGGCGGGGAGCTGTTTTTT. Translating gives CASSVDEGGELFF. The chain links TRBV9 to TRBJ2-2, with D possibly matching TRBD2 (5 bases). This CDR3 is built from 13 residues. Germline CDR1 is SGDLS and CDR2 is YYNGEE. V lost 0 bases and J 7 bases, leaving 7 bases between the germline ends.

The chain links TRBV24-1 to TRBJ2-4; 9 nucleotides match TRBD1. The CDR3 length is 14 residues. With V trimmed by 7 bases and J by 6 bases, 6 bases remained unmatched. CDR1 is KGHDR, CDR2 SFDVKD, per germline. The CDR3 sequence: CATSLTGQGNIQYF. The CDR3 DNA reads TGTGCCACCAGCTTGACGGGACAGGGAAACATTCAGTACTTC.

J is TRBJ2-7 and V is TRBV11-3; TRBD2 agrees at 9 bases. The CDR3 runs to 18 residues. With V trimmed by 3 bases and J by 5 bases, 17 bases remained unmatched. Germline CDR1 reads SGHNT; CDR2 reads YENEEA. CDR3 residues: CASSLAGGPRLGIHEQYF. As DNA, the CDR3 is TGTGCCAGCAGCTTGGCGGGAGGGCCTCGGTTGGGGATCCACGAGCAGTACTTC. Filled out from reference TRBV11-3 and TRBJ2-7, the complete variable domain reads EAGVVQSPRYKIIEKKQPVAFWCNPISGHNTLYWYLQNLGQGPELLIRYENEEAVDDSQLPKDRFSAERLKGVDSTLKIQPAELGDSAVYLCASSLAGGPRLGIHEQYFGPGTRLTVT.

This clonotype was counted at least ten times. This chain connects TRBV29-1 to TRBJ2-2; D not certain. With 5 bases removed from V and 5 bases from J, the gap between germline ends came to 12 bases. Germline CDR1 is SQVTM and CDR2 is ANQGSEA. The CDR3 totals 13 residues. The CDR3 spells CSVHLDSTGELFF. As DNA, the CDR3 is TGCAGCGTTCATCTCGACTCAACCGGGGAGCTGTTTTTT.

This clonotype was detected ten times or more. The rearrangement uses TRBV14 and TRBJ1-1; D unclear. V lost 3 bases and J 3 bases, leaving 20 bases between the germline ends. The CDR3 is made up of 17 amino acids. Germline assignment: CDR1 SGHDN and CDR2 FVKESK. In DNA form, the CDR3 reads TGTGCCAGCAGCCACCCCCGCGGTGGGTGGGAGGACACTGAAGCTTTCTTT. Translation: CASSHPRGGWEDTEAFF.

This clonotype has ten or more counts. The chain carries TRBV10-1 and TRBJ2-2, with 9 bases lining up with TRBD1. With V trimmed by 0 bases and J by 4 bases, 0 bases remained unmatched. The CDR3 is 15 amino acids. Germline CDR1 WNHNN, CDR2 SYGVQD (reference sequence). The CDR3 region has the DNA TGCGCCAGCAGTGAGTCGACAGGGGGCACCGGGGAGCTGTTTTTT. Protein product: CASSESTGGTGELFF.

In its sample, this clonotype was seen many times. J is TRBJ2-1 and V is TRBV6-1; D perhaps matches TRBD1 (6 bases). CDR1 and CDR2 from the germline V gene are MNHNS and SASEGT. The CDR3 has 17 residues. The V end was cut by 5 bases, the J end by 5 bases, with 22 bases between. CDR3 nucleotide sequence: TGTGCCAGCAGTTTGCTATGGGGGCTCGGGGATCACAATGAGCAGTTCTTC. Translated: CASSLLWGLGDHNEQFF.

There are many counts of this clonotype. The rearrangement joins TRBV5-6 to TRBJ1-5; D not resolved. In germline, CDR1 is SGHDT, CDR2 YYEEEE. V was trimmed by 1 base and J by 5 bases, leaving 10 bases between them. The CDR3 runs 14 residues. Written as DNA, the CDR3 is TGTGCCAGCAGCTTGTATGGCAGGTATCAGCCCCAGCATTTT. Amino acids: CASSLYGRYQPQHF.

This clonotype was detected only a few times. V is TRBV4-3 and J is TRBJ1-1; D remains ambiguous. CDR3 size: 15 residues. V lost 0 bases to trimming and J lost 1 base, with 9 bases between them. The germline gives CDR1 LGHNA, CDR2 YSLEER. The CDR3 loop is CASSQEASQNTEAFF. As DNA, the CDR3 is TGCGCCAGCAGCCAAGAAGCCAGTCAGAACACTGAAGCTTTCTTT.

This clonotype was seen at least ten times. The CDR3 is CSAHTSGSWYNEQFF. The CDR3 region has the DNA TGCAGTGCGCACACTAGCGGGAGTTGGTACAATGAGCAGTTCTTC. The J gene is TRBJ2-1, the V gene TRBV20-1; 11 positions match TRBD2. Germline V gives CDR1 DFQATT, CDR2 SNEGSKA (reference sequence). V trimming: 6 bases; J trimming: 4 bases; junction bases outside the gene matches: 8. This CDR3 has 15 residues.

The rearrangement uses TRBV9 and TRBJ2-1; perhaps TRBD2 as D (6 bases). TRBJ2-7 explains the end of the DNA better; the J call may be wrong. Looked up from germline, CDR1 is SGDLS and CDR2 is YYNGEE. This CDR3 is built from 16 residues. The CDR3: CASQRRIGGKDNEQYF. CDR3 nucleotide sequence: TGTGCCAGCCAACGGCGAATTGGCGGGAAAGACAATGAGCAGTACTTC.

The rearrangement uses TRBV19 and TRBJ2-2, with D uncertain. CDR1 and CDR2 (germline): LNHDA, SQIVND (reference sequence). The V end was cut by 3 bases, the J end by 5 bases, with 13 bases between. The CDR3 is 15 residues long. The CDR3 DNA reads TGTGCCAGTAGTATCAAGGGCCCGAGTACCGGGGAGCTGTTTTTT. It is translated as CASSIKGPSTGELFF.

This clonotype was found many times. The chain combines TRBV12-3 or TRBV12-4 with TRBJ1-4; no reliable D call. V was trimmed by 6 bases and J by 0 bases, leaving 8 bases between them. The CDR3 extends over 14 amino acids. This chain's CDR3 is CASSRGPTNEKLFF. CDR3 sequence (DNA): TGTGCCAGCAGCCGGGGTCCAACTAATGAAAAACTGTTTTTT.

This clonotype has at least ten counts. The chain recombines TRBV28 with TRBJ2-2; a weak D match, TRBD1 (5 bases). Germline assignment: CDR1 MDHEN and CDR2 SYDVKM. V was shortened by 4 bases and J by 5 bases, with 11 bases between the two germline ends. The CDR3 consists of 14 residues. The CDR3 loop is CASSYLTGTGELFF. DNA for the CDR3: TGTGCCAGCAGTTACCTAACAGGAACCGGGGAGCTGTTTTTT.

This clonotype was seen many times. The rearrangement joins TRBV14 to TRBJ2-7; unclear D gene. Trimming took off 5 bases at V and 3 bases at J, with 11 bases between the two ends. CDR3 length equals 13 residues. CDR1 is SGHDN and CDR2 is FVKESK in the germline V gene. CDR3 sequence (DNA): TGTGCCAGCAGCTTTGACATTTTCTACGAGCAGTACTTC. It codes for CASSFDIFYEQYF.

This clonotype has a handful of counts. The J gene is TRBJ2-7, the V gene TRBV7-6; tentatively, D is TRBD1 or TRBD2 (5 bases each). V was trimmed by 1 base and J by 3 bases, leaving 13 bases between them. Germline values: CDR1 SGHVS, CDR2 FNYEAQ. The length of the CDR3 is 15 residues. CDR3 coding DNA: TGTGCCAGCAGCTTAGGGGCCGGGACGGACTACGAGCAGTACTTC. Protein: CASSLGAGTDYEQYF.

Many counts were recorded for this clonotype. The rearrangement joins TRBV12-3 or TRBV12-4 to TRBJ2-1; D is undetermined. Trimming cost V 1 base and J 0 bases, with 10 bases left between them. The CDR3 is made up of 16 amino acids. CDR3 loop: CASSLGGWSSYNEQFF. The DNA of the CDR3 is TGTGCCAGCAGTTTAGGGGGATGGAGCTCCTACAATGAGCAGTTCTTC.

This clonotype was picked up many times. This rearrangement joins TRBV3-1 to TRBJ2-3; 7 positions match TRBD1. Germline loops: CDR1 LGHDT, CDR2 YNNKEL (reference sequence). CDR3 length: 18 residues. The V and J ends lost 0 bases and 4 bases, in that order; junction bases with no gene match: 13. The chain's CDR3 is CASSQDHPRTGFSDTQYF. The CDR3 DNA reads as TGTGCCAGCAGCCAAGATCACCCCCGGACAGGCTTCTCAGATACGCAGTATTTT.